The rows below give T cell receptor beta chains drawn from one sample of a study of shared clonotypes between healthy human individuals. Sequencing used immunoSEQ multiplex PCR; TCRdb keeps in-frame clones, though not all of them. The profile shows about 380,000 clones, just over 95% of them singletons. Sequenced sample: memory CD8+ T cells sorted from blood. These receptors all come from a young man in good health. The CDR3 runs from the conserved cysteine through the conserved F or W. The order of the fields is V gene, D gene, clone size, J gene, CDR3 DNA, CDR3 protein. D genes are given only for firm matches. Clone size, where shown, is once, few, many, or a class for clones that have expanded.

v_gene: TRBV6-1; d_gene: NA; abundance: NA; j_gene: TRBJ2-5; CDR3nt: TGTGCCGCGGCAAGAGGCGGCCCCCAAGAGACCCAGTACTTC; CDR3aa: CAAARGGPQETQYF
v_gene: TRBV7-2; d_gene: TRBD1; abundance: NA; j_gene: TRBJ1-1; CDR3nt: TGTGCCAGCAGCCTATCAGGGGGTACGAACACTGAAGCTTTCTTT; CDR3aa: CASSLSGGTNTEAFF
v_gene: TRBV6-1; d_gene: NA; abundance: NA; j_gene: TRBJ2-5; CDR3nt: TGTGCCAGCAGCCTAGGTTTGGGGGGCGCAGAGACCCAGTACTTC; CDR3aa: CASSLGLGGAETQYF
v_gene: TRBV27; d_gene: TRBD2; abundance: NA; j_gene: TRBJ2-2; CDR3nt: TGTGCCAGCAGAAGTAGCGGGAGGGCCCCCACCGGGGAGCTGTTTTTT; CDR3aa: CASRSSGRAPTGELFF
v_gene: TRBV18; d_gene: NA; abundance: NA; j_gene: TRBJ2-1; CDR3nt: TGTGCCAGCTCACTCCAGGGGAGGTCCAATGAGCAGTTCTTC; CDR3aa: CASSLQGRSNEQFF
v_gene: TRBV10-3; d_gene: NA; abundance: NA; j_gene: TRBJ2-1; CDR3nt: TGTGCCATCAGTGGGCGGAATGAGCAGTTCTTC; CDR3aa: CAISGRNEQFF
v_gene: TRBV28; d_gene: NA; abundance: NA; j_gene: TRBJ2-1; CDR3nt: TGTGCCAGCAGTTTTTCCGGAAACAATGAGCAGTTCTTC; CDR3aa: CASSFSGNNEQFF
v_gene: TRBV11-2; d_gene: NA; abundance: NA; j_gene: TRBJ2-1; CDR3nt: TGTGCCAGCAGCCCACTACGTGAGCAGTTCTTC; CDR3aa: CASSPLREQFF
v_gene: TRBV5-1; d_gene: NA; abundance: NA; j_gene: TRBJ2-1; CDR3nt: TGCGCCAGCAGCTTGTCGTACGTTGACAATGAGCAGTTCTTC; CDR3aa: CASSLSYVDNEQFF
v_gene: TRBV5-4; d_gene: NA; abundance: NA; j_gene: TRBJ1-1; CDR3nt: TGTGCCAGCAGCAGGGGGAGCACTGAAGCTTTCTTT; CDR3aa: CASSRGSTEAFF
v_gene: TRBV30; d_gene: NA; abundance: NA; j_gene: TRBJ2-7; CDR3nt: TGTGCCTGGAGTATCGGGGCGGGCGCCTACGAGCAGTACTTC; CDR3aa: CAWSIGAGAYEQYF
v_gene: TRBV6-1; d_gene: NA; abundance: NA; j_gene: TRBJ2-7; CDR3nt: TGTGCCAGCAGTGCCCAGGCCTACCTCCACTACGAGCAGTACTTC; CDR3aa: CASSAQAYLHYEQYF
v_gene: TRBV27; d_gene: TRBD2; abundance: once; j_gene: TRBJ2-1; CDR3nt: TGTGCCAGCAGTTACGGGAGGCCCCTCAATGAGCAGTTCTTC; CDR3aa: CASSYGRPLNEQFF
v_gene: TRBV7-6; d_gene: NA; abundance: NA; j_gene: TRBJ2-2; CDR3nt: TGTGCCAGCAGCAAAACGGGCGCGAACACCGGGGAGCTGTTTTTT; CDR3aa: CASSKTGANTGELFF
v_gene: TRBV19; d_gene: NA; abundance: NA; j_gene: TRBJ1-2; CDR3nt: TGTGCCAGTAGTCCGAGTGGGGGGAGAGGCTATGGCTACACCTTC; CDR3aa: CASSPSGGRGYGYTF
v_gene: TRBV4-2; d_gene: NA; abundance: NA; j_gene: TRBJ1-2; CDR3nt: TGTGCCAGCAGCCAAGATTCAGGACGAATTGACGGCTACACCTTC; CDR3aa: CASSQDSGRIDGYTF
v_gene: TRBV7-9; d_gene: TRBD2; abundance: NA; j_gene: TRBJ2-3; CDR3nt: TGTGCCAGCAGCCGCACTAGCGGGAGAGGAGATACGCAGTATTTT; CDR3aa: CASSRTSGRGDTQYF
v_gene: TRBV6-1; d_gene: NA; abundance: NA; j_gene: TRBJ2-5; CDR3nt: TGTGCCAGCAGTGTATTTCCGATGTTGGCAGCACAGGGTAGCGAGACCCAGTACTTC; CDR3aa: CASSVFPMLAAQGSETQYF
v_gene: TRBV19; d_gene: NA; abundance: NA; j_gene: TRBJ1-3; CDR3nt: TGTGCCAGTAGTATCGGGGACCGCGAAAACACCATATATTTT; CDR3aa: CASSIGDRENTIYF
v_gene: TRBV18; d_gene: TRBD2; abundance: NA; j_gene: TRBJ2-3; CDR3nt: TGTGCCAGCTCTCGGACTAGGGGCAGCACAGATACGCAGTATTTT; CDR3aa: CASSRTRGSTDTQYF
v_gene: TRBV10-3; d_gene: TRBD2; abundance: NA; j_gene: TRBJ2-1; CDR3nt: TGTGCCATCAGAGGACTAGCGGGCGCTCTCGACGATGAGCAGTTCTTC; CDR3aa: CAIRGLAGALDDEQFF
v_gene: TRBV19; d_gene: NA; abundance: NA; j_gene: TRBJ1-4; CDR3nt: TGTGCCAGTAGGCCAGCGGGGCAGGATAATGAAAAACTGTTTTTT; CDR3aa: CASRPAGQDNEKLFF
v_gene: TRBV5-1; d_gene: NA; abundance: NA; j_gene: TRBJ2-2; CDR3nt: TGCGCCAGTTCGATACTAGACACCGGGGAGCTGTTTTTT; CDR3aa: CASSILDTGELFF
v_gene: TRBV15; d_gene: TRBD2; abundance: NA; j_gene: TRBJ2-1; CDR3nt: TGTGCCACCAGCAGAAAGACGACTAGCAGGAATGAGCAGTTCTTC; CDR3aa: CATSRKTTSRNEQFF
v_gene: TRBV30; d_gene: TRBD1; abundance: once; j_gene: TRBJ1-2; CDR3nt: TGTGCCTGGAGTGTAAACAGGGGGCAAGGCTACACCTTC; CDR3aa: CAWSVNRGQGYTF
v_gene: TRBV5-5; d_gene: TRBD1; abundance: NA; j_gene: TRBJ2-7; CDR3nt: TGTGCCAGCAGCTTGGTCTACAGGGGTTCCTACGAGCAGTACTTC; CDR3aa: CASSLVYRGSYEQYF
v_gene: TRBV5-1; d_gene: TRBD1; abundance: NA; j_gene: TRBJ1-4; CDR3nt: TGCGCCAGCAGCTTAGGGGGCGGTAACTTTCGCGAAAAACTGTTTTTT; CDR3aa: CASSLGGGNFREKLFF
v_gene: TRBV5-1; d_gene: TRBD1; abundance: NA; j_gene: TRBJ2-7; CDR3nt: TGCGCCAGCAGCTTCGGGACAGGGGGCGAGCAGTACTTC; CDR3aa: CASSFGTGGEQYF
v_gene: TRBV6-1; d_gene: NA; abundance: NA; j_gene: TRBJ2-5; CDR3nt: TGTGCCAGCAGTGAGGGACCCCCCCTTCGGGAGACCCAGTACTTC; CDR3aa: CASSEGPPLRETQYF
v_gene: TRBV9; d_gene: NA; abundance: NA; j_gene: TRBJ1-1; CDR3nt: TGTGCCAGCAGCGGGCCGAAGGGGGAGCACACTGAAGCTTTCTTT; CDR3aa: CASSGPKGEHTEAFF
v_gene: TRBV5-8; d_gene: NA; abundance: NA; j_gene: TRBJ1-1; CDR3nt: TGTGCCAGCAGCTTGGAAAGGTTCGTTGAAGCTTTCTTT; CDR3aa: CASSLERFVEAFF
v_gene: TRBV30; d_gene: NA; abundance: NA; j_gene: TRBJ2-7; CDR3nt: TGTGCCTTCGAAGTTGGGTCGGGGCAGTACTTC; CDR3aa: CAFEVGSGQYF
v_gene: TRBV28; d_gene: NA; abundance: NA; j_gene: TRBJ2-2; CDR3nt: TGTGCCAGCACCCAAAGGGGGCGGGGAGGCGGGGAGCTGTTTTTT; CDR3aa: CASTQRGRGGGELFF
v_gene: TRBV4-1; d_gene: NA; abundance: NA; j_gene: TRBJ1-5; CDR3nt: TGCGCCAGCAGCCAAGAAGGGTCAGGGAGCAATCAGCCCCAGCATTTT; CDR3aa: CASSQEGSGSNQPQHF
v_gene: TRBV28; d_gene: NA; abundance: NA; j_gene: TRBJ1-5; CDR3nt: TGTGCCAGCAGCCAAAATCAGCCCCAGCATTTT; CDR3aa: CASSQNQPQHF
v_gene: TRBV29-1; d_gene: NA; abundance: NA; j_gene: TRBJ2-5; CDR3nt: TGCAGCGTTGTTTTGGACCTTTTCAAGGGGACCCAGTACTTC; CDR3aa: CSVVLDLFKGTQYF
v_gene: TRBV27; d_gene: NA; abundance: NA; j_gene: TRBJ1-2; CDR3nt: TGTGCCAGCAGTAAGGCAGGTGGGGGCTATGGCTACACCTTC; CDR3aa: CASSKAGGGYGYTF
v_gene: TRBV5-6; d_gene: TRBD2; abundance: NA; j_gene: TRBJ2-5; CDR3nt: TGTGCCAGCAGCCTGCGGGAGGGCCGCGGGACCCAGTACTTC; CDR3aa: CASSLREGRGTQYF
v_gene: TRBV28; d_gene: NA; abundance: NA; j_gene: TRBJ1-5; CDR3nt: TGTGCCAGCAGGCGAGGGTATAGCAATCAGCCCCAGCATTTT; CDR3aa: CASRRGYSNQPQHF
v_gene: TRBV9; d_gene: NA; abundance: once; j_gene: TRBJ2-5; CDR3nt: TGTGCCAGCAGCGTAGGGGGCCAGGGTATGGAGACCCAGTACTTC; CDR3aa: CASSVGGQGMETQYF
v_gene: TRBV15; d_gene: NA; abundance: NA; j_gene: TRBJ1-5; CDR3nt: TGTGCCACCAGCAGAGGCGGGGGCGTCAATCAGCCCCAGCATTTT; CDR3aa: CATSRGGGVNQPQHF
v_gene: TRBV27; d_gene: TRBD1; abundance: NA; j_gene: TRBJ1-1; CDR3nt: TGTGCCAGCAGTTCAGACAGGGTAGTGATGAACACTGAAGCTTTCTTT; CDR3aa: CASSSDRVVMNTEAFF
v_gene: TRBV5-6; d_gene: NA; abundance: NA; j_gene: TRBJ2-7; CDR3nt: TGTGCCAGCAGCTGGCGGACCACGGGACCCTACGAGCAGTACTTC; CDR3aa: CASSWRTTGPYEQYF
v_gene: TRBV4-2; d_gene: TRBD2; abundance: NA; j_gene: TRBJ2-4; CDR3nt: TGTGCCAGCAGCCAAGAAGTGCCAGCGGGAGGGCAGAGGTGGGACATTCAGTACTTC; CDR3aa: CASSQEVPAGGQRWDIQYF
v_gene: TRBV4-1; d_gene: NA; abundance: NA; j_gene: TRBJ2-4; CDR3nt: TGCGCCAGCAGCCAAGGGGACGACAAAAACATTCAGTACTTC; CDR3aa: CASSQGDDKNIQYF
v_gene: TRBV5-8; d_gene: TRBD1; abundance: NA; j_gene: TRBJ2-7; CDR3nt: TGTGCCAGCAGCCTTGGACAGGGTCTAAGGTCCTACGAGCAGTACTTC; CDR3aa: CASSLGQGLRSYEQYF
v_gene: TRBV7-9; d_gene: TRBD2; abundance: NA; j_gene: TRBJ2-5; CDR3nt: TGTGCCAGCAGCTTAAGAAGCGGGAGGGCACAAGAGACCCAGTACTTC; CDR3aa: CASSLRSGRAQETQYF